The rows below give T cell receptor beta chains drawn from one sample of a study of regulatory T cells in long-lasting Graves disease. TCRdb re-called the multiplex PCR reads with MiXCR, one entry per CDR3 protein. The table lists 350,000 to 450,000 distinct CDR3 sequences, 14% to 15% of them singletons. These data also featured in a second study, about T cells in Graves' hyperthyroidism and ophthalmopathy.

Material: peripheral blood mononuclear cells (PBMCs), obtained at new diagnosis, from a patient treated with antithyroid drugs. The receptors come from a woman in her thirties or forties with Graves disease. Each CDR3 is given with its conserved first and last residue. Fields, in order: V gene, clone size, D gene, J gene, CDR3 protein, CDR3 DNA. A D gene is named only where the DNA matches it firmly. Clone size, where shown, is once, few, many, or a class for clones that have expanded.

>TRBV5-4|few|TRBD2|TRBJ2-3
CASSSGRATDTQYF
TGTGCCAGCAGTAGCGGGAGGGCCACAGATACGCAGTATTTT
>TRBV7-9|many|NA|TRBJ2-1
CASSLASSTYNEQFF
TGTGCCAGCAGCTTAGCTAGCTCAACCTACAATGAGCAGTTCTTC
>TRBV28|many|NA|TRBJ1-4
CASTPGSLYEKLFF
TGTGCCAGCACCCCGGGCAGTTTATATGAAAAACTGTTTTTT
>TRBV18|once|NA|TRBJ1-1
CASSPQGLDTEAFF
TGTGCCAGCTCACCCCAGGGGCTGGACACTGAAGCTTTCTTT
>TRBV20-1|many|NA|TRBJ1-1
CSARWPTGGSTEAFF
TGCAGTGCTAGGTGGCCGACAGGTGGGAGTACTGAAGCTTTCTTT
>TRBV4-2|NA|NA|TRBJ2-1
CASSPRTDYGEQFF
TGTGCCAGCAGCCCTCGTACGGACTACGGTGAGCAGTTCTTC
>TRBV18|few|NA|TRBJ2-7
CASSPAAFSEQYF
TGTGCCAGCTCACCTGCGGCCTTTTCCGAGCAGTACTTC
>TRBV7-9|NA|NA|TRBJ2-2
CASSLDYGSHLEGTGELFF
TGTGCCAGCAGCTTAGACTACGGGAGTCACCTAGAAGGGACCGGGGAGCTGTTTTTT
>TRBV18|NA|TRBD1|TRBJ2-2
CASSPKDRNANTGELFF
TGTGCCAGCTCACCTAAGGACAGGAACGCGAACACCGGGGAGCTGTTTTTT
>TRBV6-1|many|TRBD2|TRBJ2-6
CASSLTWTSGNSGANVLTF
TGTGCCAGCAGCCTTACCTGGACTAGCGGGAACTCTGGGGCCAACGTCCTGACTTTC
>TRBV3-1|many|NA|TRBJ2-3
CTSSLNLPSDTQYF
TGTACCAGCAGCCTAAACCTTCCTTCCGATACGCAGTATTTT
>TRBV20-1|NA|NA|TRBJ1-1
CSARDRTLNTEAFF
TGCAGTGCTAGAGATCGGACTTTGAACACTGAAGCTTTCTTT
>TRBV11-2|many|NA|TRBJ1-6
CASSLSMTSSPLHF
TGTGCCAGCAGCTTATCAATGACTAGTTCACCCCTCCACTTT
>TRBV4-1|NA|TRBD2|TRBJ2-1
CASSQAPGLAGSAYTYNEQFF
TGCGCCAGCAGCCAAGCCCCGGGACTAGCGGGGTCCGCTTACACCTACAATGAGCAGTTCTTC
>TRBV3-1|few|NA|TRBJ2-2
CASSQDGRELFF
TGTGCCAGCAGCCAAGATGGACGGGAGCTGTTTTTT
>TRBV20-1|many|TRBD1|TRBJ2-7
CSAISQDRGLEQYF
TGCAGTGCTATCTCTCAGGACAGGGGGCTCGAGCAGTACTTC
>TRBV27|NA|NA|TRBJ2-5
CASSLTGNEQLF
TGTGCCAGCAGTCTGACAGGCAATGAGCAGCTCTTC
>TRBV6-1|many|NA|TRBJ2-7
CASSELRTGYEQYF
TGTGCCAGCAGTGAACTCCGAACCGGATACGAGCAGTACTTC
>TRBV28|few|NA|TRBJ2-7
CASRSLSNTYEQYF
TGTGCCAGCAGGTCCCTTAGCAATACCTACGAGCAGTACTTC
>TRBV12-3/TRBV12-4|many|NA|TRBJ2-7
CASSADYLTSYEQYF
TGTGCCAGCAGTGCGGACTATCTTACTTCCTACGAGCAGTACTTC
>TRBV29-1|few|NA|TRBJ2-2
CSGRGRRNTGELFF
TGCAGCGGACGTGGGCGGAGAAACACCGGGGAGCTGTTTTTT
>TRBV7-7|few|NA|TRBJ2-2
CASSLQAPGVSGELFF
TGTGCTAGCAGCTTACAAGCTCCGGGAGTTTCCGGGGAGCTGTTTTTT
>TRBV11-3|many|NA|TRBJ2-1
CASSLDEGSEQFF
TGTGCCAGCAGCTTAGATGAGGGTAGTGAGCAGTTCTTC
>TRBV2|many|TRBD1|TRBJ1-1
CASSESGQLSEAFF
TGTGCCAGCAGTGAATCGGGACAGCTGTCTGAAGCTTTCTTT
>TRBV6-1|many|TRBD1|TRBJ1-2
CASSSPDREIYGYTF
TGTGCCAGCAGCTCTCCAGACAGGGAGATCTATGGCTACACCTTC
>TRBV20-1|once|TRBD1|TRBJ2-5
CSARITGGKGTQYF
TGCAGTGCTAGAATTACAGGGGGGAAGGGGACCCAGTACTTC
>TRBV6-2/TRBV6-3|NA|TRBD2|TRBJ2-1
CASRRRDYDNEQFF
TGTGCCAGCAGACGCCGGGACTATGACAATGAGCAGTTCTTC
>TRBV12-3/TRBV12-4|many|TRBD2|TRBJ2-1
CASILAGGNEQFF
TGTGCCAGTATTCTAGCGGGAGGTAATGAGCAGTTCTTC
>TRBV7-9|many|NA|TRBJ2-2
CASTRPRSYTGELFF
TGTGCCAGCACCCGGCCGAGGAGTTACACCGGGGAGCTGTTTTTT
>TRBV5-6|NA|NA|TRBJ1-5
CASSFGQLSNQPQHF
TGTGCCAGCAGCTTCGGACAGCTTAGCAATCAGCCCCAGCATTTT
>TRBV25-1|NA|TRBD1|TRBJ1-2
CASRPQGEGYTF
TGTGCCAGCAGACCCCAGGGGGAGGGCTACACCTTC
>TRBV7-8|many|TRBD2|TRBJ2-1
CASREGLAGSYNEQFF
TGTGCCAGCAGGGAGGGACTAGCGGGCTCCTACAATGAGCAGTTCTTC
>TRBV20-1|many|TRBD2|TRBJ2-1
CSARPAGAVEQFF
TGCAGTGCTAGACCAGCGGGAGCGGTTGAGCAGTTCTTC
>TRBV7-8|many|NA|TRBJ2-1
CASSLVRGTYNEQFF
TGTGCCAGCAGCTTAGTACGGGGGACCTACAATGAGCAGTTCTTC
>TRBV7-8|NA|NA|TRBJ1-2
CASSFDMGAGYGYTF
TGTGCCAGCAGCTTCGACATGGGGGCAGGTTATGGCTACACCTTC
>TRBV12-3/TRBV12-4|many|NA|TRBJ1-2
CASSLAELGGYTF
TGTGCCAGCAGTTTAGCAGAACTTGGCGGCTACACCTTC
>TRBV20-1|many|TRBD2|TRBJ2-1
CSARDGTSGSNEQFF
TGCAGTGCTAGAGATGGGACTAGCGGAAGCAATGAGCAGTTCTTC
>TRBV11-2|NA|NA|TRBJ1-6
CASSLDQGGPLDSPLHF
TGTGCCAGCAGCTTAGATCAGGGCGGCCCCCTGGATTCACCCCTCCACTTT
>TRBV2|many|TRBD2|TRBJ2-7
CASSEPGLAGGNGEQYF
TGTGCCAGCAGTGAACCTGGTCTAGCGGGTGGAAATGGGGAGCAGTACTTC
>TRBV27|NA|TRBD1|TRBJ1-5
CASSSLLGTVQNQPQHF
TGTGCCAGCAGTTCCCTTCTTGGGACAGTACAAAATCAGCCCCAGCATTTT
>TRBV5-8|NA|NA|TRBJ1-6
CASSPTGPLHF
TGTGCCAGCAGCCCTACAGGACCCCTCCACTTT
>TRBV18|many|NA|TRBJ2-3
CASSPSTRTDTQYF
TGTGCCAGCTCACCCTCGACCCGCACAGATACGCAGTATTTT
>TRBV30|many|TRBD1|TRBJ1-1
CAWSDRGSEAFF
TGTGCCTGGAGTGACAGGGGGTCTGAAGCTTTCTTT
>TRBV24-1|NA|NA|TRBJ2-2
CATSDEGYRELFF
TGTGCCACCAGTGATGAGGGTTACCGGGAGCTGTTTTTT
>TRBV4-1|NA|NA|TRBJ2-1
CASSQEAAGKDEQFF
TGCGCCAGCAGCCAAGAGGCGGCGGGAAAAGATGAGCAGTTCTTC
>TRBV6-1|NA|NA|TRBJ2-1
CTSSDLSGIDEQFF
TGTACCAGCAGTGACTTATCAGGGATCGATGAGCAGTTCTTC
>TRBV6-1|few|NA|TRBJ2-7
CASSVPGPPREQYF
TGTGCCAGCAGTGTTCCGGGTCCACCGCGCGAGCAGTACTTC
>TRBV2|NA|NA|TRBJ1-2
CASKLLRTRDYGYTF
TGTGCCAGCAAGCTCCTGCGAACTAGAGACTATGGCTACACCTTC